The 22 T cell receptor beta chains below come from one sample, sequenced in a study of neoadjuvant anti-PD-1 for oral cavity cancer. Method: immunoSEQ multiplex PCR; TCRdb's copy keeps in-frame clones and lacks some. The data hold about 8,300 clones, with 53% observed a single time. The sequencing here drew on tumor tissue, taken before nivolumab (anti-PD-1) treatment. These receptors all stem from a person between 35 and 79 years old with oral cavity squamous cell carcinoma.

CDR3 protein: CASKYYNTGELFF. The CDR3 bases are TGTGCCAGCAAGTACTATAACACCGGGGAGCTGTTTTTT. The genes are TRBV6-1 and TRBJ2-2, with no clear D. This CDR3 has 13 residues. The V gene lost 7 bases and the J gene lost 2 bases, with 8 bases spanning the gap. Per the germline V gene, CDR1 is MNHNS and CDR2 is SASEGT.

J is TRBJ1-1 and V is TRBV29-1, with 10 bases identical to TRBD1. The CDR3 extends over 15 amino acids. CDR1 is SQVTM and CDR2 is ANQGSEA in the germline V gene. Trimming cost V 4 bases and J 1 base; bases outside gene matches: 6. The CDR3 bases are TGCAGCGTTGGAAGCCGACAGGGGGCGAACACTGAAGCTTTCTTT. This gives the protein CSVGSRQGANTEAFF.

The chain carries TRBV27 and TRBJ1-5; D remains unclear. CDR3 length equals 13 residues. Trimming removed 10 bases at V and 0 bases at J, with 10 bases between. The germline V gene encodes CDR1 MNHEY and CDR2 SMNVEV (reference sequence). The CDR3 sequence: CATGLNSNQPQHF. CDR3 DNA: TGTGCCACCGGGCTGAATAGCAATCAGCCCCAGCATTTT.

The rearrangement uses TRBV7-9 and TRBJ1-4, with 8 positions matching TRBD1. After removal of 4 bases from V and 5 bases from J, the junction contained 6 bases not matched to a gene. The CDR3 extends over 15 amino acids. Germline V lookup: CDR1 SEHNR, CDR2 FQNEAQ (reference sequence). The DNA of the CDR3 is TGTGCCAGCAGCTCTCGACAGGGGTGGAATGAAAAACTGTTTTTT. This translates into CASSSRQGWNEKLFF. The whole variable domain, filled in from reference TRBV7-9 and TRBJ1-4, reads DTGVSQNPRHKITKRGQNVTFRCDPISEHNRLYWYRQTLGQGPEFLTYFQNEAQLEKSRLLSDRFSAERPKGSFSTLEIQRTEQGDSAMYLCASSSRQGWNEKLFFGSGTQLSVL.

The chain carries TRBV28 and TRBJ2-1, with TRBD1 matching 7 bases. CDR3 length: 17 amino acids. V dropped 5 bases and J dropped 8; count of bases not matched to a gene: 18. Germline V lookup: CDR1 MDHEN, CDR2 SYDVKM. CDR3 in amino acids: CASSARQGRGYRDEQFF. CDR3 nucleotides: TGTGCCAGCAGTGCCCGACAGGGACGGGGTTATAGGGATGAGCAGTTCTTC.

This chain connects TRBV9 to TRBJ1-2; 9 nucleotides line up with TRBD1. The junction had 9 bases not matched to a gene; V was cut back by 3 bases and J by 3 bases. This CDR3 comprises 16 residues. Germline CDR1 SGDLS, CDR2 YYNGEE. The CDR3 region has the DNA TGTGCCAGCAGCGGGACAGGGGATTTACATGACTATGGCTACACCTTC. It translates to CASSGTGDLHDYGYTF.

This clone appeared a few times. V is TRBV7-6 and J is TRBJ1-1; TRBD1 matches 8 bases. V gave up 5 bases and J gave up 1 base; unmatched junction bases: 6. The germline gives CDR1 SGHVS, CDR2 FNYEAQ. CDR3 size: 15 residues. CDR3 sequence: CASSPIGQGNTEAFF. The DNA of the CDR3 is TGTGCCAGCAGCCCAATAGGACAGGGGAACACTGAAGCTTTCTTT.

This chain links TRBV5-1 with TRBJ1-2, with no clear D. The CDR3 contains 13 residues. Germline CDR1 is SGHRS and CDR2 is YFSETQ. The V end lost 1 base, the J end lost 3 bases, and 7 bases lay between the germline ends. CDR3 sequence (DNA): TGCGCCAGCAGCTTGAAGGTGGACTATGGCTACACCTTC. Translated: CASSLKVDYGYTF.

This clone is labeled as medium-sized. The V call is TRBV5-1, the J call TRBJ1-1, with D perhaps TRBD1 (5 bases). Germline loops: CDR1 SGHRS, CDR2 YFSETQ. The CDR3 consists of 14 residues. Trimming removed 0 bases from V and 11 bases from J, with 17 bases in between. Here the CDR3 DNA reads TGCGCCAGCAGCTTGGGGACAAGGAAATTAGAGGCTTTCTTT. This translates into CASSLGTRKLEAFF.

This sequence joins TRBV7-3 and TRBJ1-2, with D possibly matching TRBD1 (5 bases). Germline loops: CDR1 SGHTA, CDR2 FQGTGA. The CDR3 has 13 residues. Trimming left V 2 bases short and J 6 bases short, with 10 bases between. CDR3 protein: CASSLGAGDGYTF. The DNA of the CDR3 is TGTGCCAGCAGCTTAGGGGCCGGGGATGGCTACACCTTC. The whole variable domain, filled in from reference TRBV7-3 and TRBJ1-2, reads GAGVSQTPSNKVTEKGKYVELRCDPISGHTALYWYRQSLGQGPEFLIYFQGTGAADDSGLPNDRFFAVRPEGSVSTLKIQRTERGDSAVYLCASSLGAGDGYTFGSGTRLTVV.

The chain employs TRBV5-1 and TRBJ2-2, with D hard to call. Trimming cost V 0 bases and J 4 bases, with 7 bases left between them. Germline CDR1 SGHRS, CDR2 YFSETQ. The CDR3 has 14 residues. CDR3 DNA sequence: TGCGCCAGCAGCTTGGGTACAGCCACCGGGGAGCTGTTTTTT. Its translation is CASSLGTATGELFF.

The chain employs TRBV30 and TRBJ1-1; D perhaps matches TRBD1 (6 bases). Trimming pared 7 bases from V and 5 bases from J, leaving 14 bases between. The germline CDR1 and CDR2 sequences are GTSNPN and SVGIG (reference sequence). The CDR3 is made up of 12 amino acids. The CDR3 loop is CAFGGLVTEAFF. The DNA of the CDR3 is TGTGCCTTCGGGGGGCTAGTGACTGAAGCTTTCTTT.

The gene calls are TRBV6-1 and TRBJ2-1; D may be TRBD2 (8 bases). CDR3 length equals 15 residues. The germline V and J ends were trimmed by 4 bases and 7 bases, with 17 bases remaining between them. Looked up from germline, CDR1 is MNHNS and CDR2 is SASEGT. Here the CDR3 reads CASSVGQERENEQFF. The CDR3 DNA sequence: TGTGCCAGCAGTGTCGGACAGGAGCGGGAGAATGAGCAGTTCTTC.

The CDR3 nucleotides read TGTGCCAGCAGCCCGGGGTGGGGTCAGCCCCAGCATTTT. It yields the protein CASSPGWGQPQHF. The chain has TRBV5-5 and TRBJ1-5; no firm D call. This CDR3 has 13 residues. V lost 4 bases and J 6 bases, leaving 11 bases between the germline ends. The V gene's germline CDR1 is SGHKS and CDR2 YYEKEE (reference sequence).

The J gene is TRBJ1-5, the V gene TRBV27; no reliable D call. CDR1 is MNHEY, CDR2 SMNVEV, per germline (reference sequence). This CDR3 spans 14 amino acids. Trimming left V 3 bases short and J 5 bases short, with 11 bases between. The chain's CDR3 is CASSLGRLDQPQHF. The CDR3 DNA is TGTGCCAGCAGTTTGGGGAGGTTGGATCAGCCCCAGCATTTT.

The V call is TRBV29-1, the J call TRBJ2-3; D might be TRBD2 (7 bases). CDR3 size: 14 residues. V was shortened by 6 bases and J by 6 bases, with 19 bases between the two germline ends. Germline CDR1 and CDR2: SQVTM and ANQGSEA. The CDR3 region has the DNA TGCAGCGTACTAAACAGGGAGGGACCGGATACGCAGTATTTT. It translates to CSVLNREGPDTQYF.

This clone was observed a single time. The gene calls are TRBV29-1 and TRBJ2-2, with 9 bases lining up with TRBD1. The CDR3 spans 15 residues. J was trimmed by 9 bases and V by 1 base; bases with no gene match: 9. Germline CDR1 SQVTM, CDR2 ANQGSEA. The CDR3: CSVEGRGQGPRELFF. DNA of the CDR3: TGCAGCGTTGAAGGGAGGGGACAGGGCCCCCGGGAGCTGTTTTTT.

The chain combines TRBV29-1 with TRBJ2-2; a weak D match, TRBD2 (6 bases). The CDR3 has 12 residues. The V and J ends lost 4 bases and 6 bases respectively, with 9 bases between them. CDR1 is SQVTM, CDR2 ANQGSEA, per germline. The CDR3 loop is CSVGGDAGELFF. CDR3 in DNA: TGCAGCGTTGGCGGGGACGCCGGGGAGCTGTTTTTT.

This clone was seen more than once but under ten times. The chain joins TRBV28 to TRBJ1-2; D gene uncertain. This CDR3 is built from 15 residues. CDR1 and CDR2 from the germline V gene are MDHEN and SYDVKM. The V and J ends lost 7 bases and 7 bases respectively, with 22 bases between them. The CDR3 spells CASTAGPGNLGGYTF. In DNA, the CDR3 is TGTGCCAGCACCGCTGGGCCGGGGAATCTTGGTGGCTACACCTTC.

This clone was detected once. This chain uses TRBV7-9 with TRBJ2-1, with TRBD1 as a possible D gene (6 bases). The CDR3 runs 12 residues. Germline lookup yields CDR1 SEHNR and CDR2 FQNEAQ (reference sequence). The germline V and J ends were trimmed by 6 bases and 6 bases, with 9 bases remaining between them. The CDR3 bases are TGTGCCAGCAGGCAGGGGTCCAATGAGCAGTTCTTC. It encodes CASRQGSNEQFF.

For the CDR3, the DNA is TGTGCCAGCAGCTTAAGATACGGCTCCTATCCACCTGCTACCCAGTACTTC. The encoded protein is CASSLRYGSYPPATQYF. The chain is built from TRBV7-8 and TRBJ2-5; D not resolved. This CDR3 is built from 17 residues. The germline CDR1 and CDR2 sequences are SGHVS and FQNEAQ. The ends were cut back, 2 bases at V and 8 bases at J, with 24 bases in the middle. Combining the CDR3 with reference TRBV7-8 and TRBJ2-5 gives the whole variable domain GAGVSQSPRYKVAKRGQDVALRCDPISGHVSLFWYQQALGQGPEFLTYFQNEAQLDKSGLPSDRFFAERPEGSVSTLKIQRTQQEDSAVYLCASSLRYGSYPPATQYFGPGTRLLVL.

The DNA of the CDR3 is TGTGCCAGTAGTACCCGGACTAGCGGGATCAATGAGCAGTTCTTC. Protein sequence: CASSTRTSGINEQFF. This chain connects TRBV19 to TRBJ2-1, with 12 bases that match TRBD2. Per the germline V gene, CDR1 is LNHDA and CDR2 is SQIVND (reference sequence). The ends lost 4 bases at V and 6 bases at J; junction bases unmatched: 4. CDR3 size: 15 residues.